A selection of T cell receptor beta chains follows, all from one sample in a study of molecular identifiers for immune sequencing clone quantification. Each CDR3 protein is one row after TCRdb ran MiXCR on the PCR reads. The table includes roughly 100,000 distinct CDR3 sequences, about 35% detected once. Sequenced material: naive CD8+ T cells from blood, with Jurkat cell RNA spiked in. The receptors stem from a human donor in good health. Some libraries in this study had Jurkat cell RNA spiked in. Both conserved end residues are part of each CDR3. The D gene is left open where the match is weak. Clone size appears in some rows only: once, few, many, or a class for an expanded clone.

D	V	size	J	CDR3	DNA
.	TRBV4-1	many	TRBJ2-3	CASSQGRGSDTQYF	TGCGCCAGCAGCCAGGGTCGGGGATCAGATACGCAGTATTTT
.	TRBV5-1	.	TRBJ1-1	CASSLHSPVNMNTEAFF	TGCGCCAGCAGCTTGCACAGCCCCGTTAACATGAACACTGAAGCTTTCTTT
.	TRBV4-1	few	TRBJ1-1	CASSQGEGQNTEAFF	TGCGCCAGCAGCCAAGGGGAAGGGCAGAACACTGAAGCTTTCTTT
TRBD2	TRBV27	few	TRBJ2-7	CASSPTSGSHEQYF	TGTGCCAGCAGCCCGACTAGCGGGAGCCACGAGCAGTACTTC
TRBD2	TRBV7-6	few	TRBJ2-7	CASSSTVGGPSYEQYF	TGTGCCAGCAGCTCCACGGTGGGAGGGCCGTCCTACGAGCAGTACTTC
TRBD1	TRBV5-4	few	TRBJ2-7	CASSPGQSFYEQYF	TGTGCCAGCAGCCCGGGACAGAGCTTCTACGAGCAGTACTTC
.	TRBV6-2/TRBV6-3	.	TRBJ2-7	CASRKDSYEQYF	TGTGCCAGCAGAAAGGATTCCTACGAGCAGTACTTC
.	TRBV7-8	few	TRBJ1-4	CASAQYSTYEKLFF	TGTGCCAGCGCCCAGTACAGTACCTATGAAAAACTGTTTTTT
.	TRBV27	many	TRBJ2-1	CASSSLVAYNEQFF	TGTGCCAGCAGTTCTCTAGTAGCCTACAATGAGCAGTTCTTC
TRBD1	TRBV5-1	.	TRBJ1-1	CASSTQGGEAFF	TGCGCCAGCAGCACACAGGGGGGTGAAGCTTTCTTT
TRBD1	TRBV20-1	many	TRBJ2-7	CSATRTGGFEQYF	TGCAGTGCAACACGGACAGGGGGTTTCGAGCAGTACTTC
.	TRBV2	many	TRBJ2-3	CASSEGLHFTDTQYF	TGTGCCAGCAGTGAGGGACTCCACTTCACAGATACGCAGTATTTT
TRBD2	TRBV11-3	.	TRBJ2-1	CASSLTRLAGAGDSYNEQFF	TGTGCCAGCAGCTTAACCAGACTAGCGGGAGCTGGAGACTCCTACAATGAGCAGTTCTTC
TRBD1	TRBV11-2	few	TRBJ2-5	CASSLEDREQETQYF	TGTGCCAGCAGCTTAGAGGACAGGGAGCAAGAGACCCAGTACTTC
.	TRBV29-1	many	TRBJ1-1	CSAPGYTEAFF	TGCAGCGCGCCAGGTTACACTGAAGCTTTCTTT